The 15 T cell receptor beta chains listed next were all sequenced from one sample in a study of EBV T-cell therapy then PD-1 blockade in nasopharyngeal carcinoma. The method was immunoSEQ multiplex PCR; TCRdb's version includes in-frame clones alone and lacks a portion of them. The top ten clones hold roughly a quarter of a sample with roughly 22,000 clones, approximately 80% of them seen once. Sample treatment: AdE1-LMPpoly-expanded autologous EBV-specific T-cell therapy followed by anti-PD-1 nivolumab. Which antigens these TCRs recognize remains unknown. This material consisted of CD8+ T cells from blood, taken at day -245 from a patient whose treatment included autologous EBV-specific T cells and nivolumab. Source of these receptors: a man aged 40-49 years with nasopharyngeal carcinoma.

This clone was seen a handful of times. The chain recombines TRBV18 with TRBJ2-7; 10 bases are a match to TRBD1. J lost 5 bases, V lost 3 bases, and 10 bases had no gene match. Germline assignment: CDR1 KGHSH and CDR2 LQKENI. The CDR3 is 16 amino acids. The CDR3 sequence is CASSPPVGTGVDEQYF. DNA of the CDR3: TGTGCCAGCTCACCCCCCGTGGGGACAGGGGTGGACGAGCAGTACTTC.

This clone was seen a handful of times. The chain combines TRBV4-1 with TRBJ1-3, with D hard to call. Trimming cost V 6 bases and J 0 bases, with 12 bases left between them. The V gene's germline CDR1 is MGHRA and CDR2 YSYEKL. CDR3 length equals 15 residues. DNA for the CDR3: TGCGCCAGCAGGTCACAGACCTCCTCTGGAAACACCATATATTTT. Translation gives CASRSQTSSGNTIYF.

This clone was observed a handful of times. Other DNA variants within this sample encode the same CDR3. The chain couples TRBV19 to TRBJ2-2; D is tentatively TRBD1 or TRBD2 (5 bases each). The germline gives CDR1 LNHDA, CDR2 SQIVND (reference sequence). Trimming took off 10 bases at V and 3 bases at J, with 9 bases between the two ends. The CDR3 covers 12 residues. This chain's CDR3 is CATEGYTGELFF. In DNA, the CDR3 is TGTGCCACCGAGGGGTACACCGGGGAGCTGTTTTTT.

This rearrangement joins TRBV6-6 to TRBJ1-3; the D is unclear. CDR3 size: 16 residues. V shed 0 bases and J shed 7 bases, with 16 bases lying between them. Germline V gives CDR1 MNHNY, CDR2 SVGAGI (reference sequence). CDR3 sequence: CASSYSIGGFLNTIYF. DNA for the CDR3: TGTGCCAGCAGTTACTCGATAGGTGGCTTCTTGAACACCATATATTTT.

The DNA of the CDR3 is TGTGCCAGCACCCCCGGGACGGGCGGCTACGAGCAGTACTTC. This sequence encodes CASTPGTGGYEQYF. This rearrangement joins TRBV9 to TRBJ2-7; D may be TRBD1 or TRBD2 (5 bases each). The V and J ends lost 6 bases and 3 bases respectively, with 16 bases between them. Looked up from germline, CDR1 is SGDLS and CDR2 is YYNGEE. The CDR3 consists of 14 residues.

CDR3 protein: CASSLAYGQDVETQYF. CDR3 DNA: TGTGCCAGCAGCTTAGCGTACGGACAGGACGTAGAGACCCAGTACTTC. The chain recombines TRBV7-9 with TRBJ2-5; 7 bases match TRBD1. This CDR3 comprises 16 residues. Germline V gene lookup returns CDR1 SEHNR and CDR2 FQNEAQ (reference sequence). Germline trimming cut 0 bases from V and 4 bases from J; bases unmatched to any gene: 8.

This clone was seen just once. The chain has TRBV2 and TRBJ2-7; 7 nucleotides align to TRBD2. CDR1 and CDR2 (germline): SNHLY, FYNNEI. The CDR3 has 15 residues. J lost 7 bases, V lost 5 bases, and 14 bases had no gene match. CDR3: CASSSVSGPAVEQYF. CDR3 DNA: TGTGCCAGCAGTTCGGTTAGCGGGCCCGCCGTAGAGCAGTACTTC.

The chain employs TRBV9 and TRBJ1-2, with 12 bases matching TRBD1. Germline V gene sequence: CDR1 SGDLS, CDR2 YYNGEE. Trimming took 0 bases from V and 6 from J; bases not matched to a gene: 6. The CDR3 runs to 16 residues. The CDR3 is CASSVEGQGAEDGYTF. CDR3 sequence (DNA): TGTGCCAGCAGCGTAGAGGGACAGGGGGCGGAAGATGGCTACACCTTC.

The DNA for the CDR3 is TGTGCCAGCAGCGTAGGTCGGGGCGGCGGGGCCAACGTCCTGACTTTC. It encodes CASSVGRGGGANVLTF. This rearrangement joins TRBV9 to TRBJ2-6; D possibly matches TRBD1 or TRBD2 (5 bases each). The germline V and J ends were trimmed by 0 bases and 4 bases, with 11 bases remaining between them. This CDR3 has 16 residues. In germline, CDR1 is SGDLS, CDR2 YYNGEE.

The V gene is TRBV24-1, the J gene TRBJ2-1, with D maybe TRBD1 (5 bases). CDR3 size: 15 residues. The V end lost 1 base, the J end lost 8 bases, and 14 bases lay between the germline ends. Germline V gene lookup returns CDR1 KGHDR and CDR2 SFDVKD. The chain's CDR3 is CATSDLGQGGDEQFF. The CDR3 nucleotides are TGTGCCACCAGTGATTTAGGGCAGGGCGGCGATGAGCAGTTCTTC.

The J gene is TRBJ1-6, the V gene TRBV27, with TRBD1 matching 8 bases. CDR3 length: 15 amino acids. Germline values: CDR1 MNHEY, CDR2 SMNVEV (reference sequence). Losses at the gene ends were 3 bases for V and 8 bases for J; bases not matched to a gene: 6. CDR3 loop: CASSLGTGKDSPLHF. The CDR3 DNA follows: TGTGCCAGCAGTTTGGGGACAGGCAAGGATTCACCCCTCCACTTT.

This clone was seen a single time. The rearrangement joins TRBV13 to TRBJ2-3; 14 nucleotides align to TRBD2. Looked up from germline, CDR1 is PRHDT and CDR2 is FYEKMQ (reference sequence). The CDR3 covers 17 residues. Trimming took 5 bases from V and 1 from J; bases not matched to a gene: 5. This chain's CDR3 is CASSPTSGGAGTDTQYF. The CDR3 coding sequence is TGTGCCAGCAGCCCGACTAGCGGGGGGGCAGGCACAGATACGCAGTATTTT.

The chain couples TRBV18 to TRBJ2-1, with a possible D match to TRBD1 (5 bases). Germline V lookup: CDR1 KGHSH, CDR2 LQKENI. V gave up 3 bases and J gave up 4 bases, with 16 bases separating them. The CDR3 contains 16 residues. CDR3 in DNA: TGTGCCAGCTCACCCTCCTTTGGGGCAGGGTACAATGAGCAGTTCTTC. Amino acid sequence: CASSPSFGAGYNEQFF.

The J gene is TRBJ2-2, the V gene TRBV19; D not resolved. This CDR3 contains 13 residues. With 3 bases removed from V and 1 base from J, the gap between germline ends came to 3 bases. The V gene's germline CDR1 is LNHDA and CDR2 SQIVND (reference sequence). CDR3 nucleotides: TGTGCCAGTAGTATCTGGAACACCGGGGAGCTGTTTTTT. Translation gives CASSIWNTGELFF.

The chain carries TRBV4-2 and TRBJ2-7; TRBD1 agrees at 9 bases. This CDR3 is 16 amino acids long. V shed 0 bases, J shed 4 bases, and the junction held 7 bases outside the gene matches. Germline V lookup: CDR1 LGHNA, CDR2 YNFKEQ. In DNA, the CDR3 is TGTGCCAGCAGCCAAGATGTAGGAGACAGGGGGTACGAGCAGTACTTC. This gives the protein CASSQDVGDRGYEQYF.